What follows are 18 T cell receptor beta chains derived from one specimen sequenced in a study of T-cell reconstitution after alpha-beta-depleted transplantation in children. Unique molecular identifiers were used to barcode this TCRbeta library. Each CDR3 protein gets one entry after TCRdb re-called the PCR reads with MiXCR. The data contain 580,000 or so distinct CDR3 sequences, roughly 24% of them seen just once; the ten biggest clones take up less than 15%. This material consisted of PBMCs, mostly from graft donor cells, taken 360 days after TCRalphabeta/CD19-depleted stem cell transplant. The receptors were gathered from a boy under three years old who had a stem cell transplant for acute myeloid leukemia, so the T cells may come from the graft donor.

This clonotype was seen ten or more times. The chain recombines TRBV24-1 with TRBJ2-7; D is possibly TRBD1 or TRBD2 (5 bases each). V gave up 5 bases and J gave up 2 bases, with 6 bases separating them. The CDR3 sequence is 12 residues long. Germline CDR1 and CDR2: KGHDR and SFDVKD. CDR3 region: CATSAGPYEQYF. CDR3 sequence (DNA): TGTGCCACCAGTGCGGGGCCCTACGAGCAGTACTTC.

The CDR3 loop is CASSLGGSLGEQYF. CDR3 in DNA: TGCGCCAGCAGCTTGGGGGGTTCACTAGGCGAGCAGTACTTC. J is TRBJ2-7 and V is TRBV5-1, with D maybe TRBD2 (5 bases). Trimming stripped 0 bases from V and 6 bases from J, with 13 bases between. The V gene's germline CDR1 is SGHRS and CDR2 YFSETQ. The CDR3 contains 14 residues.

The chain carries TRBV6-2 or TRBV6-3 and TRBJ1-2; the D gene is possibly TRBD1 (5 bases). V lost 7 bases, J lost 4 bases, and 19 bases lay in between. Germline V CDR1 and CDR2: MNHEY, SVGEGT. This CDR3 comprises 15 residues. CDR3 residues: CASKATGTSLYGYTF. CDR3 nucleotide sequence: TGTGCCAGCAAAGCCACCGGGACGTCGCTCTATGGCTACACCTTC.

This clonotype was recorded at least ten times. V usage is TRBV12-3 or TRBV12-4 and J usage is TRBJ2-7; the D is unclear. The CDR3 length is 13 residues. The V gene lost 3 bases and the J gene lost 6 bases, with 12 bases spanning the gap. CDR3 in amino acids: CASSLIGYSEQYV. CDR3 DNA sequence: TGTGCCAGCAGTTTGATAGGGTACTCCGAGCAGTACGTC.

This clonotype was seen more than once but under ten times. The chain has TRBV10-3 and TRBJ2-2; D gene uncertain. Germline CDR1 and CDR2: ENHRY and SYGVKD. Trimming stripped 4 bases from V and 1 base from J, with 7 bases between. The CDR3 extends over 14 amino acids. Written as DNA, the CDR3 is TGTGCCATCAGTGGAGAATTGAACACCGGGGAGCTGTTTTTT. Protein sequence: CAISGELNTGELFF.

The sample holds many counts of this clonotype. The chain combines TRBV5-1 with TRBJ1-4; the D gene is possibly TRBD1 (6 bases). The germline CDR1 and CDR2 sequences are SGHRS and YFSETQ. The CDR3 has 14 amino acids. Deletions cut 4 bases from V and 6 bases from J, with 13 bases between. Here the CDR3 DNA reads TGCGCCAGCAGCCGAGGGGGGGACGATGAAAAACTGTTTTTT. Its protein product is CASSRGGDDEKLFF.

This sequence joins TRBV14 and TRBJ2-1; 9 bases line up with TRBD1. Germline V lookup: CDR1 SGHDN, CDR2 FVKESK. The CDR3 length is 16 residues. V was pared by 4 bases and J by 4 bases, with 8 bases of the junction left unmatched. The CDR3 coding sequence is TGTGCCAGCAGCCGCTCCGGGACAGGGAGTTACAATGAGCAGTTCTTC. It specifies CASSRSGTGSYNEQFF.

In this sample, this clonotype turned up many times. The rearrangement uses TRBV6-5 and TRBJ1-6, with 10 bases lining up with TRBD1. Germline trimming cut 2 bases from V and 4 bases from J; bases unmatched to any gene: 2. This CDR3 is built from 16 residues. The germline V gene encodes CDR1 MNHEY and CDR2 SVGAGI. The CDR3 DNA follows: TGTGCCAGCAGTTACGGGACAGGGGTGTATAATTCACCCCTCCACTTT. Translation gives CASSYGTGVYNSPLHF.

The chain links TRBV5-1 to TRBJ2-3; D is ambiguous. This CDR3 comprises 12 residues. V dropped 0 bases and J dropped 6 bases, with 5 bases sitting between them. CDR1 is SGHRS and CDR2 is YFSETQ in the germline V gene. CDR3 DNA sequence: TGCGCCAGCAGCTTGGAGGTGGATACGCAGTATTTT. Translating gives CASSLEVDTQYF.

In this sample, this clonotype turned up many times. The V and J genes are TRBV29-1 and TRBJ1-2, with 9 positions matching TRBD1. The germline gives CDR1 SQVTM, CDR2 ANQGSEA. J gave up 7 bases and V 2 bases, and 11 bases lay outside the gene matches. CDR3 length: 15 amino acids. CDR3 sequence (DNA): TGCAGCGTTGAAAGCTGGGACAGGGAGATCTCTGGCTACACCTTC. It specifies CSVESWDREISGYTF.

This clonotype was seen more than once but under ten times. The rearrangement joins TRBV7-9 to TRBJ2-5, with 9 nucleotides matching TRBD1. Looked up from germline, CDR1 is SEHNR and CDR2 is FQNEAQ (reference sequence). V lost 5 bases, J lost 4 bases, and 8 bases stayed unmatched. CDR3 length: 15 residues. The CDR3 nucleotides read TGTGCCAGCAGCCCGGACAGGGGAGGTGGAGAGACCCAGTACTTC. Its protein product is CASSPDRGGGETQYF. Full variable domain (rest looked up from reference TRBV7-9 and TRBJ2-5): DTGVSQNPRHKITKRGQNVTFRCDPISEHNRLYWYRQTLGQGPEFLTYFQNEAQLEKSRLLSDRFSAERPKGSFSTLEIQRTEQGDSAMYLCASSPDRGGGETQYFGPGTRLLVL.

The V call is TRBV2, the J call TRBJ2-1; no firm D call. The CDR3 length is 9 residues. The ends were cut back, 7 bases at V and 10 bases at J, with 5 bases in the middle. Germline V gene data show CDR1 as SNHLY and CDR2 as FYNNEI. The chain's CDR3 is CASTREQFF. In DNA form, the CDR3 reads TGTGCCAGCACGAGGGAGCAGTTCTTC. The whole variable domain, remainder taken from reference TRBV2 and TRBJ2-1, is EPEVTQTPSHQVTQMGQEVILRCVPISNHLYFYWYRQILGQKVEFLVSFYNNEISEKSEIFDDQFSVERPDGSNFTLKIRSTKLEDSAMYFCASTREQFFGPGTRLTVL.

There are many counts of this clonotype. The V and J genes are TRBV24-1 and TRBJ1-2, with 10 bases identical to TRBD1. Per the germline V gene, CDR1 is KGHDR and CDR2 is SFDVKD. With 5 bases clipped from V and 4 bases from J, the junction kept 12 bases outside the gene matches. The CDR3 length is 17 residues. Written as DNA, the CDR3 is TGTGCCACCAGTGCCGAACCCCGGGACAGGGGCCTCTATGGCTACACCTTC. Translated, it gives CATSAEPRDRGLYGYTF.

This clonotype was recorded many times. CDR3 nucleotides: TGCAGCGTTGAAGAGGACAGGGGGAACTATGGCTACACCTTC. Encoded protein: CSVEEDRGNYGYTF. This chain joins TRBV29-1 and TRBJ1-2; TRBD1 aligns across 10 bases. Germline lookup yields CDR1 SQVTM and CDR2 ANQGSEA. The V gene end was trimmed by 0 bases and the J gene end by 2 bases; junction bases not matched to a gene: 0. The length of the CDR3 is 14 residues.

V gene TRBV5-1 combines with J gene TRBJ2-1; the match to TRBD1 covers 9 bases. Germline CDR1 SGHRS, CDR2 YFSETQ. The CDR3 spans 14 residues. Trimming cost V 2 bases and J 8 bases; bases outside gene matches: 5. The CDR3 region has the DNA TGCGCCAGCAGCTTTAACAGGGGGCTCTATGAGCAGTTCTTC. This translates into CASSFNRGLYEQFF.

This clonotype has ten or more counts. The genes are TRBV7-9 and TRBJ1-2; tentative D call: TRBD1 (5 bases). This CDR3 has 15 amino acids. Germline V gives CDR1 SEHNR, CDR2 FQNEAQ (reference sequence). The V end lost 1 base, the J end lost 3 bases, and 12 bases lay between the germline ends. As DNA, the CDR3 is TGTGCCAGCAGCTTAGTCCCGGGACGGCACTATGGCTACACCTTC. It translates to CASSLVPGRHYGYTF.

This clonotype was detected many times. The chain links TRBV5-1 to TRBJ1-6; tentative D call: TRBD1 (6 bases). Germline CDR1 reads SGHRS; CDR2 reads YFSETQ. The CDR3 runs 14 residues. Trimming cost V 3 bases and J 9 bases, with 13 bases left between them. This CDR3 reads CASSSEQGASPLHF. As DNA, the CDR3 is TGCGCCAGCAGCTCGGAACAGGGAGCTTCACCCCTCCACTTT.

This chain joins TRBV5-4 and TRBJ2-3; 8 nucleotides match TRBD1. The J segment lost 8 bases and the V segment lost 4 bases, leaving 6 bases of the junction unmatched. Germline CDR1 and CDR2: SGHNT and YYREEE (reference sequence). The CDR3 consists of 13 residues. As DNA, the CDR3 is TGTGCCAGCAGCCTACAGGGGGGAGGTACGCAGTATTTT. This translates into CASSLQGGGTQYF.